These 14 T cell receptor beta chains came from one sample sequenced in a study of memory CD4+ T cells and cytomegalovirus serostatus (dated by TCRdb to the late 2010s). Library preparation used the immunoSEQ multiplex PCR assay. The source is immuneACCESS, and TCRdb retained only in-frame sequences with V and J called. Part of the clones is not carried over; for the studies checked, unresolved V genes explain less than half of this, and the remainder is unexplained. This sample comprises almost 45,000 clones, about four fifths of them detected only once. The ten largest clonotypes hold roughly 1.1% of the sample. Single viable CD3+CD4+CD8-CD45RO+ cells were sorted as memory CD4+ T cells on a FACSAria II. The sequenced sample was memory CD4+ T cells from blood. The receptors come from an adult in good health and CMV-seronegative.

The chain is built from TRBV25-1 and TRBJ1-5, with D maybe TRBD1 (6 bases). The V end lost 1 base, the J end lost 5 bases, and 12 bases lay between the germline ends. CDR3 length: 15 residues. The germline V gene has CDR1 MGHDK and CDR2 SYGVNS. The CDR3 bases are TGTGCCAGCAGTGAATTGGGGGGGCTAGATCAGCCCCAGCATTTT. This codes for CASSELGGLDQPQHF.

The gene calls are TRBV5-1 and TRBJ2-7, with D possibly TRBD1 on 5 matching bases. Trimming took off 4 bases at V and 3 bases at J, with 11 bases between the two ends. CDR3 length: 13 amino acids. Germline V lookup: CDR1 SGHRS, CDR2 YFSETQ. The CDR3 here is CASSPQGNYEQYF. The CDR3 region has the DNA TGCGCCAGCAGCCCCCAGGGTAACTACGAGCAGTACTTC.

The chain uses TRBV19 and TRBJ2-5, with D tentatively TRBD2 (5 bases). Trimming removed 4 bases from V and 0 bases from J, with 6 bases in between. CDR1 is LNHDA and CDR2 is SQIVND in the germline V gene (reference sequence). This CDR3 has 13 amino acids. CDR3 amino acids: CASSRENQETQYF. CDR3 sequence (DNA): TGTGCCAGTAGTAGGGAGAACCAAGAGACCCAGTACTTC.

This clone occurred a few times. The chain couples TRBV27 to TRBJ1-2; 10 nucleotides line up with TRBD1. Losses at the gene ends were 0 bases for V and 8 bases for J; bases not matched to a gene: 3. This CDR3 spans 14 amino acids. Per germline, CDR1 MNHEY and CDR2 SMNVEV (reference sequence). CDR3 loop: CASSLSWTGGGYTF. The CDR3, as DNA: TGTGCCAGCAGTTTATCTTGGACAGGGGGAGGCTACACCTTC.

The chain employs TRBV12-5 and TRBJ1-5; weak D call: TRBD1 (5 bases). V shed 6 bases and J shed 5 bases, with 8 bases lying between them. The length of the CDR3 is 12 residues. Germline V gene data show CDR1 as LGHNT and CDR2 as FRNRAP. The CDR3 is CASGQGDQPQHF. Here the CDR3 DNA reads TGTGCTAGTGGCCAAGGGGATCAGCCCCAGCATTTT.

V gene TRBV6-1 combines with J gene TRBJ2-5, with D tentatively TRBD1 or TRBD2 (6 bases each). This CDR3 contains 15 residues. Germline V gene lookup returns CDR1 MNHNS and CDR2 SASEGT. Trimming took off 11 bases at V and 4 bases at J, with 23 bases between the two ends. CDR3 loop: CAQSAGRRGGETQYF. The CDR3 DNA is TGTGCCCAAAGCGCGGGAAGGAGAGGGGGAGAGACCCAGTACTTC.

The V and J genes are TRBV19 and TRBJ1-2; D call uncertain. The CDR3 has 12 amino acids. In germline, CDR1 is LNHDA, CDR2 SQIVND (reference sequence). The V and J ends lost 2 bases and 8 bases respectively, with 9 bases between them. CDR3: CASSIFRTGYTF. The CDR3 bases are TGTGCCAGTAGTATATTTCGCACGGGCTACACCTTC. Supplemented by reference TRBV19 and TRBJ1-2, the full variable domain reads DGGITQSPKYLFRKEGQNVTLSCEQNLNHDAMYWYRQDPGQGLRLIYYSQIVNDFQKGDIAEGYSVSREKKESFPLTVTSAQKNPTAFYLCASSIFRTGYTFGSGTRLTVV.

This clone has just one count. The J gene is TRBJ2-7, the V gene TRBV7-8, with 14 bases that match TRBD2. Germline lookup yields CDR1 SGHVS and CDR2 FQNEAQ. The junction had 14 bases not matched to a gene; V was cut back by 3 bases and J by 4 bases. The CDR3 runs 19 residues. CDR3 DNA: TGTGCCAGCAGCTTGGGGGCGACCGGGACTAGCGGGAGTCTATACGAGCAGTACTTC. Its translation is CASSLGATGTSGSLYEQYF.

This chain links TRBV7-3 with TRBJ2-3; 13 nucleotides agree with TRBD2. The CDR3 is 17 residues long. With 0 bases clipped from V and 2 bases from J, the junction kept 2 bases outside the gene matches. Looked up from germline, CDR1 is SGHTA and CDR2 is FQGTGA. CDR3 residues: CASSLTGLAGLTDTQYF. Written as DNA, the CDR3 is TGTGCCAGCAGCTTAACGGGACTAGCGGGACTCACAGATACGCAGTATTTT.

The chain combines TRBV7-2 with TRBJ1-2; 8 bases fit TRBD1. With 5 bases clipped from V and 0 bases from J, the junction kept 5 bases outside the gene matches. CDR3 length equals 15 residues. CDR1 is SGHTA, CDR2 FQGNSA, per germline. CDR3 sequence: CASSPTGGANYGYTF. In DNA, the CDR3 is TGTGCCAGCAGCCCAACAGGGGGAGCTAACTATGGCTACACCTTC.

CDR3 region: CASSPRTSGTTDTQYF. The CDR3 DNA follows: TGTGCCAGCAGCCCCAGGACTAGCGGGACCACAGATACGCAGTATTTT. The rearrangement uses TRBV9 and TRBJ2-3, with TRBD2 matching over 12 bases. Germline CDR1 is SGDLS and CDR2 is YYNGEE. The CDR3 is made up of 16 amino acids. J gave up 2 bases and V 4 bases, and 5 bases lay outside the gene matches.

This sequence joins TRBV14 and TRBJ2-2; D is possibly TRBD2 (5 bases). CDR1 SGHDN and CDR2 FVKESK come from the germline V gene. V dropped 1 base and J dropped 2 bases, with 8 bases sitting between them. The CDR3 runs to 15 residues. The CDR3 region is CASSQGGINTGELFF. The CDR3 bases are TGTGCCAGCAGCCAAGGAGGGATCAACACCGGGGAGCTGTTTTTT.

The rearrangement links TRBV10-3 to TRBJ1-2; 11 positions agree with TRBD1. The V gene's germline CDR1 is ENHRY and CDR2 SYGVKD. The CDR3 contains 15 residues. V shed 2 bases, J shed 6 bases, and the junction held 5 bases outside the gene matches. The CDR3 loop reads CAISETRTGGDGYTF. As DNA, the CDR3 is TGTGCCATCAGTGAGACCCGGACAGGGGGCGATGGCTACACCTTC.

This clone was counted between two and nine times. This rearrangement joins TRBV2 to TRBJ2-6; D is uncertain. This CDR3 has 14 amino acids. The V end lost 7 bases, the J end lost 4 bases, and 11 bases lay between the germline ends. CDR1 and CDR2 from the germline V gene are SNHLY and FYNNEI. CDR3 loop: CASTGSRGANVLTF. For the CDR3, the DNA is TGTGCCAGCACGGGTTCTAGAGGGGCCAACGTCCTGACTTTC.